The 31 T cell receptor beta chains below all came from one sample that was sequenced in a study of T cell responses to AZD1222 COVID-19 vaccine. TCRdb's copy holds only in-frame clones and misses some; the assay was immunoSEQ multiplex PCR. This table has approximately 180,000 clones, about 92% appearing once. Sequencing used peripheral blood, obtained 28 days after the second dose of the MenACWY control vaccine. These receptors originate from an adult who received the MenACWY meningococcal vaccine as a control.

J is TRBJ2-3 and V is TRBV9; maybe TRBD2 (5 bases). The CDR3 is 17 residues long. The ends were cut back, 2 bases at V and 2 bases at J, with 18 bases in the middle. Germline V gives CDR1 SGDLS, CDR2 YYNGEE. CDR3 region: CASSVLTTSGHTDTQYF. In DNA form, the CDR3 reads TGTGCCAGCAGCGTCCTGACTACTTCTGGGCACACAGATACGCAGTATTTT.

This chain links TRBV13 with TRBJ1-2, with D uncertain. Trimming pared 7 bases from V and 2 bases from J, leaving 20 bases between. The CDR3 covers 16 residues. The V gene's germline CDR1 is PRHDT and CDR2 FYEKMQ (reference sequence). CDR3 nucleotides: TGTGCCAGCACTCGACTCCCGGAGGGCAAGAACTATGGCTACACCTTC. This gives the protein CASTRLPEGKNYGYTF.

The gene calls are TRBV2 and TRBJ2-5, with 7 positions matching TRBD2. CDR3 length equals 14 residues. The junction had 3 bases not matched to a gene; V was cut back by 1 base and J by 4 bases. The germline gives CDR1 SNHLY, CDR2 FYNNEI. The CDR3 region has the DNA TGTGCCAGCAGTGAAGGACTAGCTGGAGAGACCCAGTACTTC. It specifies CASSEGLAGETQYF.

The rearrangement uses TRBV30 and TRBJ2-7; possibly TRBD1 for D (6 bases). Germline CDR1 is GTSNPN and CDR2 is SVGIG (reference sequence). CDR3 length: 17 amino acids. V shed 1 base and J shed 0 bases, with 19 bases lying between them. CDR3 residues: CAWSALYGTPGSYEQYF. CDR3 DNA: TGTGCCTGGAGTGCCCTCTACGGGACACCAGGCTCCTACGAGCAGTACTTC.

V and J are TRBV6-4 and TRBJ2-1; tentatively, D is TRBD2 (6 bases). Trimming pared 6 bases from V and 0 bases from J, leaving 12 bases between. CDR3 size: 15 residues. Germline V gene sequence: CDR1 MRHNA, CDR2 SNTAGT. CDR3 sequence (DNA): TGTGCCAGCAGCGGGGAGGTTAGCTCCTACAATGAGCAGTTCTTC. It translates to CASSGEVSSYNEQFF.

The rearrangement links TRBV7-8 to TRBJ2-1; D remains ambiguous. There are 16 residues in the CDR3. V lost 1 base, J lost 0 bases, and 10 bases lay in between. Per the germline V gene, CDR1 is SGHVS and CDR2 is FQNEAQ. The CDR3 loop is CASSLGPGRSYNEQFF. Written as DNA, the CDR3 is TGTGCCAGCAGCTTAGGGCCCGGACGCTCCTACAATGAGCAGTTCTTC.

The gene calls are TRBV24-1 and TRBJ2-5; D call uncertain. Trimming took off 3 bases at V and 2 bases at J, with 9 bases between the two ends. Germline-derived CDR1 and CDR2 are KGHDR and SFDVKD. The CDR3 extends over 14 amino acids. The CDR3 bases are TGTGCCACCAGTGATGATGGTCCGCAAGAGACCCAGTACTTC. This gives the protein CATSDDGPQETQYF.

J is TRBJ1-2 and V is TRBV19; D is perhaps TRBD1 (6 bases). Germline values: CDR1 LNHDA, CDR2 SQIVND (reference sequence). Trimming removed 1 base from V and 4 bases from J, with 13 bases in between. The CDR3 is made up of 15 amino acids. The CDR3 sequence is CASSIVPGGVYGYTF. The CDR3 region has the DNA TGTGCCAGTAGTATAGTCCCCGGGGGCGTCTATGGCTACACCTTC.

The table lists this clone with a few counts. V usage is TRBV4-2 and J usage is TRBJ1-6, with TRBD1 matching 7 bases. V shed 11 bases, J shed 10 bases, and the junction held 17 bases outside the gene matches. CDR1 LGHNA and CDR2 YNFKEQ come from the germline V gene. The CDR3 sequence is 15 residues long. The CDR3 bases are TGTGCCTCCAGCCTGGGACAGATAGGGGACTCACCCCTCCACTTT. It codes for CASSLGQIGDSPLHF.

This chain's CDR3 is CASSFGSGRLDEQFF. Written as DNA, the CDR3 is TGTGCCAGCAGTTTTGGTAGCGGGAGGCTGGATGAGCAGTTCTTC. The chain recombines TRBV6-5 with TRBJ2-1, with TRBD2 matching over 10 bases. This CDR3 spans 15 amino acids. V was clipped by 4 bases and J by 8 bases; unmatched bases: 8. Germline V CDR1 and CDR2: MNHEY, SVGAGI.

The CDR3 protein is CASSPLDREGNQPQHF. The CDR3 DNA follows: TGTGCCAGCAGCCCGCTCGACAGGGAGGGCAATCAGCCCCAGCATTTT. V and J are TRBV3-1 (or the pseudogene TRBV3-2) and TRBJ1-5, with TRBD1 matching 7 bases. Per the germline V gene, CDR1 is LGHDT and CDR2 is YNNKEL (reference sequence). The CDR3 spans 16 residues. With 4 bases clipped from V and 2 bases from J, the junction kept 8 bases outside the gene matches.

This chain links TRBV19 with TRBJ1-1, with D perhaps TRBD1 (6 bases). Germline V gives CDR1 LNHDA, CDR2 SQIVND (reference sequence). CDR3 length equals 13 residues. V was clipped by 7 bases and J by 4 bases, with 13 bases between them. CDR3 in DNA: TGTGCCAGTAAGGGGGATTTGGGCACTGAAGCTTTCTTT. Protein sequence: CASKGDLGTEAFF.

The rearrangement joins TRBV28 to TRBJ2-1, with TRBD2 as a possible D gene (5 bases). From germline, CDR1 is MDHEN and CDR2 SYDVKM. CDR3 length: 16 residues. V lost 5 bases to trimming and J lost 8 bases, with 22 bases between them. In DNA form, the CDR3 reads TGTGCCAGCAGTCAGGACTCCGGCTCCTACATGGATGAGCAGTTCTTC. Translated, it gives CASSQDSGSYMDEQFF.

The rearrangement uses TRBV12-5 and TRBJ1-2, with 7 bases identical to TRBD1. Trimming at V came to 6 bases and at J to 1 base, leaving 11 bases not matched to a gene. Germline V lookup: CDR1 LGHNT, CDR2 FRNRAP. CDR3 length: 16 residues. This CDR3 reads CASGPPPGQRNYGYTF. The CDR3 DNA is TGTGCTAGTGGACCGCCTCCGGGACAGCGTAACTATGGCTACACCTTC.

The chain employs TRBV7-2 and TRBJ1-2, with 9 bases lining up with TRBD1. J was trimmed by 8 bases and V by 5 bases; bases with no gene match: 6. This CDR3 region has 13 residues. Germline V gives CDR1 SGHTA, CDR2 FQGNSA. The CDR3: CASSRDRVDGYTF. In DNA, the CDR3 is TGTGCCAGCAGCCGGGACAGGGTGGACGGCTACACCTTC.

This rearrangement joins TRBV28 to TRBJ1-1, with 7 bases matching TRBD1. Trimming at V came to 5 bases and at J to 0 bases, leaving 6 bases not matched to a gene. Germline V gene lookup returns CDR1 MDHEN and CDR2 SYDVKM. The CDR3 length is 15 residues. The chain's CDR3 is CASSGLGQMNTEAFF. Written as DNA, the CDR3 is TGTGCCAGCAGTGGACTGGGACAGATGAACACTGAAGCTTTCTTT.

The V call is TRBV5-1, the J call TRBJ1-2; 7 nucleotides agree with TRBD1. Trimming removed 0 bases from V and 4 bases from J; junction bases left unmatched: 6. The germline CDR1 and CDR2 sequences are SGHRS and YFSETQ. This CDR3 contains 15 residues. CDR3 coding DNA: TGCGCCAGCAGCTTGGGGGACAGTTCGGGCTATGGCTACACCTTC. It specifies CASSLGDSSGYGYTF.

The chain couples TRBV7-2 to TRBJ2-2; D gene ambiguous. The germline V gene encodes CDR1 SGHTA and CDR2 FQGNSA. V shed 1 base and J shed 5 bases, with 5 bases lying between them. There are 13 residues in the CDR3. The CDR3 DNA sequence: TGTGCCAGCAGCTTAGAAGCGACCGGGGAGCTGTTTTTT. It is translated as CASSLEATGELFF.

About this clone itself: At one of its ends the junction is not consistent with the germline gene, which may arise from a read error. The V gene is TRBV5-1, the J gene TRBJ1-1; a possible D gene is TRBD1 (6 bases). Germline-derived CDR1 and CDR2 are SGHRS and YFSETQ. The CDR3 contains 15 residues. CDR3 residues: CASSPGVGWDTKAFF. In DNA, the CDR3 is TGCGCCAGCAGCCCGGGGGTTGGGTGGGACACTAAAGCTTTCTTT.

The chain is built from TRBV5-1 and TRBJ2-2, with 7 nucleotides matching TRBD1. Germline V gene lookup returns CDR1 SGHRS and CDR2 YFSETQ. J lost 6 bases, V lost 4 bases, and 6 bases had no gene match. The CDR3 is 14 residues long. CDR3 loop: CASSMRQGPGELFF. The CDR3, as DNA: TGCGCCAGCAGCATGAGACAGGGCCCCGGGGAGCTGTTTTTT.

The V and J genes are TRBV19 and TRBJ2-1; unclear D gene. This CDR3 spans 15 amino acids. Germline V gene lookup returns CDR1 LNHDA and CDR2 SQIVND (reference sequence). Between the trimmed V and J ends, which lost 5 bases and 1 base, there was a span of 12 bases. As DNA, the CDR3 is TGTGCCAGTAGTTTGTCAGGTTTTTCCTACAATGAGCAGTTCTTC. Protein sequence: CASSLSGFSYNEQFF.

The chain uses TRBV7-2 and TRBJ2-7; 9 nucleotides line up with TRBD1. The CDR3 is 15 amino acids. With V trimmed by 5 bases and J by 3 bases, 8 bases remained unmatched. CDR1 is SGHTA, CDR2 FQGNSA, per germline. The CDR3 loop reads CASSLLWGQGYEQYF. The CDR3 coding sequence is TGTGCCAGCAGCCTTCTCTGGGGACAGGGCTACGAGCAGTACTTC. Drawing the rest from reference TRBV7-2 and TRBJ2-7, the complete variable domain is GAGVSQSPSNKVTEKGKDVELRCDPISGHTALYWYRQSLGQGLEFLIYFQGNSAPDKSGLPSDRFSAERTGGSVSTLTIQRTQQEDSAVYLCASSLLWGQGYEQYFGPGTRLTVT.

The rearrangement joins TRBV6-5 to TRBJ1-1; D gene unclear. Germline assignment: CDR1 MNHEY and CDR2 SVGAGI. CDR3 length: 15 residues. Trimming took 8 bases from V and 5 from J, leaving 21 bases between them. The CDR3 sequence: CASDKGQARGTEAFF. The CDR3 nucleotides are TGTGCCAGCGACAAAGGGCAAGCCCGCGGGACTGAAGCTTTCTTT.

This clone appeared a single time. V and J are TRBV6-6 and TRBJ2-3; unclear D gene. Germline V lookup: CDR1 MNHNY, CDR2 SVGAGI (reference sequence). The CDR3 runs 12 residues. Deletions cut 6 bases from V and 2 bases from J, with 6 bases between. The CDR3 DNA reads as TGTGCCAGCAGCGGGCCCACAGATACGCAGTATTTT. Translating it yields CASSGPTDTQYF.

The chain has TRBV30 and TRBJ2-7; 7 nucleotides line up with TRBD2. V was clipped by 6 bases and J by 0 bases; unmatched bases: 8. Germline V gene data show CDR1 as GTSNPN and CDR2 as SVGIG (reference sequence). The CDR3 has 14 residues. The CDR3 spells CACQRDYSSYEQYF. The CDR3 DNA reads TGTGCCTGCCAACGGGACTATAGCTCCTACGAGCAGTACTTC.

The rearrangement uses TRBV7-9 and TRBJ2-5; D ambiguous. Germline V gene data show CDR1 as SEHNR and CDR2 as FQNEAQ (reference sequence). The CDR3 has 14 residues. Trimming took 1 base from V and 7 from J, leaving 13 bases between them. The CDR3 sequence: CASSLVRRVGTQYF. The CDR3 bases are TGTGCCAGCAGCTTAGTTCGCCGGGTAGGGACCCAGTACTTC. The entire variable domain, with the rest obtained from reference TRBV7-9 and TRBJ2-5, is as follows: DTGVSQNPRHKITKRGQNVTFRCDPISEHNRLYWYRQTLGQGPEFLTYFQNEAQLEKSRLLSDRFSAERPKGSFSTLEIQRTEQGDSAMYLCASSLVRRVGTQYFGPGTRLLVL.

A single count supports this clone. The V call is TRBV28, the J call TRBJ1-2; weak D call: TRBD1 (6 bases). The V gene lost 6 bases and the J gene lost 4 bases, with 15 bases spanning the gap. CDR1 is MDHEN, CDR2 SYDVKM, per germline. This CDR3 is 14 amino acids long. The CDR3 DNA reads TGTGCCAGCAGCCCCCCGGGGGCAGCCTATGGCTACACCTTC. It specifies CASSPPGAAYGYTF.

Here the CDR3 reads CASSLVGGSGHEQYF. For the CDR3, the DNA is TGCGCCAGCAGCTTGGTGGGGGGTTCAGGGCACGAGCAGTACTTC. The rearrangement links TRBV5-1 to TRBJ2-7, with D tentatively TRBD2 (6 bases). Trimming stripped 0 bases from V and 5 bases from J, with 15 bases between. Germline V gene lookup returns CDR1 SGHRS and CDR2 YFSETQ. CDR3 size: 15 residues. Full variable domain (missing parts from reference TRBV5-1 and TRBJ2-7): KAGVTQTPRYLIKTRGQQVTLSCSPISGHRSVSWYQQTPGQGLQFLFEYFSETQRNKGNFPGRFSGRQFSNSRSEMNVSTLELGDSALYLCASSLVGGSGHEQYFGPGTRLTVT.

This chain joins TRBV10-3 and TRBJ1-4, with D perhaps matching TRBD1 (5 bases). CDR3 length: 12 amino acids. CDR1 and CDR2 (germline): ENHRY, SYGVKD. Between the trimmed V and J ends, which lost 11 bases and 7 bases, there was a span of 14 bases. In DNA form, the CDR3 reads TGTGCCTCAAGGGGTTTGGGTGAAAAACTGTTTTTT. Translated, it gives CASRGLGEKLFF.

This clone showed up just once. V gene TRBV10-1 combines with J gene TRBJ2-1; TRBD1 matches 7 bases. Germline lookup yields CDR1 WNHNN and CDR2 SYGVQD (reference sequence). The junction had 8 bases not matched to a gene; V was cut back by 7 bases and J by 8 bases. The CDR3 runs 13 residues. The DNA for the CDR3 is TGCGCCAGCAATCAAAAACAGGGGCATGAGCAGTTCTTC. It translates to CASNQKQGHEQFF.

This clone came up once. CDR3 in DNA: TGTGCCTGGAGCAAACTTGCCTATGGCTACACCTTC. Translation: CAWSKLAYGYTF. The chain recombines TRBV30 with TRBJ1-2; D gene ambiguous. The CDR3 spans 12 residues. Germline loops: CDR1 GTSNPN, CDR2 SVGIG (reference sequence). Trimming cost V 3 bases and J 4 bases, with 9 bases left between them.